This T cell receptor beta chain was profiled in a study of blood T cell repertoires in COVID-19. Study in general: Samples of COVID-19 (acute and convalescent) were obtained from the United States, Italy and Spain.

Participants spanned ages about 18 to 90 years and resided in 20 to 30 US areas. Authors' processing steps: For nucleated cells, counts were estimated from reference gene primer amplification. Measured with immunoSEQ multiplex PCR; TCRdb has only the in-frame clones, and not every one. V, J and clone size are taken as reported in that table, and D and trimming were inferred from the DNA itself. The sample has hundreds of thousands of clones; roughly 87% are singletons. Trimming shortened V by 4 bases and J by 8 bases, and 17 bases separated the two germline ends. Germline-derived CDR1 and CDR2 are MNHEY and SVGAGI. The CDR3 contains 15 residues.

The sample consisted of PBMCs or T cells enriched from blood (not recorded which). The gene calls are TRBV6-5 and TRBJ1-4; D possibly corresponds to TRBD1 (6 bases). This clonotype was obtained from a woman aged 30 to 39 with acute COVID-19. The chain's CDR3 is CASSSVGEGEEKLFF. The CDR3 region has the DNA TGTGCCAGCAGTTCAGTGGGGGAGGGGGAAGAAAAACTGTTTTTT.